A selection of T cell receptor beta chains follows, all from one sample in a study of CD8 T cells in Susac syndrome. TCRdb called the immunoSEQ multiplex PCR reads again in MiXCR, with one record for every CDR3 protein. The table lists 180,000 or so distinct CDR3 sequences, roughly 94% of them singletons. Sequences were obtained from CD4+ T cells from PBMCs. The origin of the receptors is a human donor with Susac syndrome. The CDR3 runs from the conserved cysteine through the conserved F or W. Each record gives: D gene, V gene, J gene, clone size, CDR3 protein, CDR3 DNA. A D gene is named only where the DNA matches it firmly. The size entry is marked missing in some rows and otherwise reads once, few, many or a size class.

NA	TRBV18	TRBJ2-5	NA	CASSHSETQYF	TGTGCCAGCTCACATTCGGAGACCCAGTACTTC
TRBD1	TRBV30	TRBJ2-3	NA	CAWSGDRYTQYF	TGTGCCTGGAGTGGGGACAGATATACGCAGTATTTT
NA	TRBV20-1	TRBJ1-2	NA	CSASPGTLGTGGYTF	TGCAGTGCTAGCCCAGGGACCCTGGGTACAGGGGGCTACACCTTC
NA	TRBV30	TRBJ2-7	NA	CAWSHGRYEQYF	TGTGCCTGGAGTCATGGGAGGTACGAGCAGTACTTC
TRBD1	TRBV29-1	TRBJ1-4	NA	CSGGTVNEKLFF	TGCAGCGGTGGGACAGTTAATGAAAAACTGTTTTTT
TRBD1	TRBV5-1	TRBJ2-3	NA	CASSPGTGTKDTQYF	TGCGCCAGCAGCCCCGGGACAGGTACGAAAGATACGCAGTATTTT
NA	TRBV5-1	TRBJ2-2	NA	CASSLSPGANTGELFF	TGCGCCAGCAGCTTGAGTCCGGGGGCGAACACCGGGGAGCTGTTTTTT
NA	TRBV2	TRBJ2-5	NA	CASSEARRQYF	TGTGCCAGCAGTGAAGCGCGGCGACAGTACTTC
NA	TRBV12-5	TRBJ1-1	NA	CATTSRGTVNTEAFF	TGTGCTACTACCTCAAGGGGGACGGTGAACACTGAAGCTTTCTTT
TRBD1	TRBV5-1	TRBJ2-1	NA	CASSPVQGGTYNEQFF	TGCGCCAGCAGCCCCGTACAGGGGGGTACCTACAATGAGCAGTTCTTC
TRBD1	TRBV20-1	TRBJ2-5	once	CSARARDRGRETQYF	TGCAGTGCTAGAGCCCGGGACAGGGGAAGGGAGACCCAGTACTTC
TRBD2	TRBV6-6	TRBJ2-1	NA	CASSFPRGGGLNKQFF	TGTGCCAGCAGTTTCCCGCGGGGCGGGGGTCTTAATAAGCAGTTCTTC
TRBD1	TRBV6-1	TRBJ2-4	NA	CASSEALRGQYYF	TGTGCCAGCAGTGAAGCGCTTCGGGGACAGTATTACTTC
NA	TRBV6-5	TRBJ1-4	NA	CASSYSDATNEKLFF	TGTGCCAGCAGTTACTCTGATGCAACTAATGAAAAACTGTTTTTT
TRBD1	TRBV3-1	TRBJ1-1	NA	CASSQDRRNTEAFF	TGTGCCAGCAGCCAGGACAGGAGGAACACTGAAGCTTTCTTT
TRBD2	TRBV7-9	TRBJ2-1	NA	CASSSTSAYNEQFF	TGTGCCAGCAGTTCGACTAGCGCCTACAATGAGCAGTTCTTC
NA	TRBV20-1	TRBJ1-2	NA	CSANLFGTATAKHGYTF	TGCAGTGCCAACCTTTTCGGGACGGCCACCGCAAAGCATGGCTACACCTTC
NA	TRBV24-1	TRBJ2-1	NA	CATSASSAVSYNEQFF	TGTGCCACCAGTGCGTCCTCCGCGGTCTCCTACAATGAGCAGTTCTTC
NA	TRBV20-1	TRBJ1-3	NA	CSADPLGTIYF	TGCAGTGCTGATCCCCTTGGCACCATATATTTT